One sample yielded the 15 T cell receptor beta chains listed below, sequenced in a study of CD8 T cells in ankylosing spondylitis. TCRdb re-called the 5' RACE reads with MiXCR, one entry per CDR3 protein. The sample includes around 390,000 distinct CDR3 sequences, about a fifth of them seen just once. Which antigens these TCRs recognize remains unknown. Broader study findings: For ankylosing spondylitis blood, a TCR beta motif of seven to nine highly homologous variants appeared characteristic.

Material: blood, either unsorted or a sorted T cell fraction (not recorded which). The receptors stem from a male donor with ankylosing spondylitis.

The V and J genes are TRBV12-3 or TRBV12-4 and TRBJ1-5; D gene ambiguous. The V end lost 7 bases, the J end lost 6 bases, and 13 bases lay between the germline ends. This CDR3 spans 13 amino acids. The CDR3 here is CASTSSRAQPQHF. The CDR3 nucleotides are TGTGCCAGCACTTCATCAAGGGCTCAGCCCCAGCATTTT.

A few counts support this clonotype. V and J are TRBV20-1 and TRBJ2-2; D perhaps matches TRBD1 (5 bases). Germline V gene sequence: CDR1 DFQATT, CDR2 SNEGSKA (reference sequence). Trimming shortened V by 1 base and J by 0 bases, and 12 bases separated the two germline ends. The CDR3 totals 16 residues. Here the CDR3 reads CSARGGRASNTGELFF. DNA of the CDR3: TGCAGTGCTAGAGGGGGCCGGGCCTCGAACACCGGGGAGCTGTTTTTT.

The chain carries TRBV7-2 and TRBJ2-3, with 9 bases fitting TRBD1. Germline assignment: CDR1 SGHTA and CDR2 FQGNSA. After removal of 1 base from V and 4 bases from J, the junction contained 3 bases not matched to a gene. This CDR3 comprises 15 residues. In nucleotides, the CDR3 is TGTGCCAGCAGCTTAGTTGGGACAGGGCCAGATACGCAGTATTTT. Its protein product is CASSLVGTGPDTQYF.

The CDR3 protein is CSARVLTSGRAREDEQFF. The CDR3, as DNA: TGCAGTGCTAGAGTCCTGACTAGCGGGAGGGCACGGGAGGATGAGCAGTTCTTC. J is TRBJ2-1 and V is TRBV20-1; the match to TRBD2 covers 14 bases. This CDR3 comprises 18 residues. CDR1 is DFQATT and CDR2 is SNEGSKA in the germline V gene (reference sequence). V trimming: 1 base; J trimming: 8 bases; junction bases outside the gene matches: 13.

The chain carries TRBV6-1 and TRBJ1-1, with 10 bases aligning to TRBD1. Looked up from germline, CDR1 is MNHNS and CDR2 is SASEGT. J gave up 1 base and V 5 bases, and 13 bases lay outside the gene matches. There are 18 residues in the CDR3. CDR3 sequence: CASSTHRDRGKPNTEAFF. DNA of the CDR3: TGTGCCAGCAGTACCCACCGGGACAGGGGAAAACCGAACACTGAAGCTTTCTTT.

This chain joins TRBV11-2 and TRBJ1-3; possibly TRBD1 for D (6 bases). Germline CDR1 reads SGHAT; CDR2 reads FQNNGV. CDR3 length equals 16 residues. Trimming cost V 0 bases and J 4 bases, with 13 bases left between them. This CDR3 reads CASSLDPTGFGNTIYF. DNA for the CDR3: TGTGCCAGCAGCTTAGATCCAACAGGGTTCGGAAACACCATATATTTT.

The chain joins TRBV3-1 to TRBJ2-5, with D hard to call. V was cut by 3 bases and J by 3 bases, with 2 bases left in between. Germline-derived CDR1 and CDR2 are LGHDT and YNNKEL (reference sequence). The CDR3 length is 11 residues. The CDR3 spells CASSHEETQYF. CDR3 nucleotides: TGTGCCAGCAGCCATGAAGAGACCCAGTACTTC.

The rearrangement joins TRBV6-1 to TRBJ1-5; D is undetermined. Germline CDR1 is MNHNS and CDR2 is SASEGT. CDR3 length: 14 amino acids. With 7 bases removed from V and 2 bases from J, the gap between germline ends came to 12 bases. The CDR3 nucleotides are TGTGCCAGCACTACCTCGCGTGGCAATCAGCCCCAGCATTTT. This sequence encodes CASTTSRGNQPQHF.

Only a few counts were recorded for this clonotype. The chain couples TRBV20-1 to TRBJ2-3, with 8 bases that match TRBD1. CDR1 is DFQATT, CDR2 SNEGSKA, per germline (reference sequence). V lost 5 bases and J lost 6; bases outside the gene matches: 10. This CDR3 contains 14 residues. The chain's CDR3 is CSAADREIFDTQYF. The CDR3 DNA is TGCAGTGCTGCGGACAGGGAGATATTCGATACGCAGTATTTT.

Regarding this clonotype: This may be a read error: a much more frequent sequence differs by one nucleotide. The V gene is TRBV20-1, the J gene TRBJ1-5; D gene ambiguous. The CDR3 spans 13 residues. Germline CDR1 is DFQATT and CDR2 is SNEGSKA (reference sequence). Deletions cut 3 bases from V and 3 bases from J, with 9 bases between. CDR3 protein: CSARTGVNQPQHF. CDR3 coding DNA: TGCAGTGCTAGGACCGGGGTCAATCAGCCCCAGCATTTT.

The chain joins TRBV30 to TRBJ2-5; D is unclear. This CDR3 is built from 13 residues. The V and J ends lost 0 bases and 2 bases respectively, with 7 bases between them. The germline CDR1 and CDR2 sequences are GTSNPN and SVGIG (reference sequence). The CDR3 here is CAWSVSLQETQYF. CDR3 DNA: TGTGCCTGGAGTGTATCACTTCAAGAGACCCAGTACTTC.

The rearrangement links TRBV19 to TRBJ1-1; D unclear. The V end lost 4 bases, the J end lost 0 bases, and 9 bases lay between the germline ends. CDR1 LNHDA and CDR2 SQIVND come from the germline V gene (reference sequence). The CDR3 runs to 14 residues. CDR3 protein: CASSSRDMNTEAFF. Written as DNA, the CDR3 is TGTGCCAGTAGTAGTCGAGACATGAACACTGAAGCTTTCTTT.

The rearrangement uses TRBV20-1 and TRBJ2-7; D remains unclear. Between the trimmed V and J ends, which lost 2 bases and 0 bases, there was a span of 17 bases. This CDR3 region has 16 residues. CDR1 and CDR2 (germline): DFQATT, SNEGSKA (reference sequence). For the CDR3, the DNA is TGCAGTGCTAGATGGTCTCTTGGCCGTCACTCCTACGAGCAGTACTTC. Translating gives CSARWSLGRHSYEQYF.

This rearrangement joins TRBV25-1 to TRBJ2-7, with D possibly matching TRBD2 (5 bases). V was cut by 1 base and J by 5 bases, with 15 bases left in between. The CDR3 runs to 15 residues. Germline CDR1 is MGHDK and CDR2 is SYGVNS. The CDR3 sequence is CASSESKRTGDEQYF. The CDR3 coding sequence is TGTGCCAGCAGTGAATCAAAACGTACCGGGGACGAGCAGTACTTC.

This clonotype was found a few times. This chain connects TRBV25-1 to TRBJ2-2, with a tentative D call TRBD1 (6 bases). The CDR3 contains 15 residues. CDR1 is MGHDK, CDR2 SYGVNS, per germline. Trimming removed 3 bases from V and 5 bases from J, with 13 bases in between. The DNA of the CDR3 is TGTGCCAGCAGTGATCACAGGGCCGGGACCGGGGAGCTGTTTTTT. Translated: CASSDHRAGTGELFF.